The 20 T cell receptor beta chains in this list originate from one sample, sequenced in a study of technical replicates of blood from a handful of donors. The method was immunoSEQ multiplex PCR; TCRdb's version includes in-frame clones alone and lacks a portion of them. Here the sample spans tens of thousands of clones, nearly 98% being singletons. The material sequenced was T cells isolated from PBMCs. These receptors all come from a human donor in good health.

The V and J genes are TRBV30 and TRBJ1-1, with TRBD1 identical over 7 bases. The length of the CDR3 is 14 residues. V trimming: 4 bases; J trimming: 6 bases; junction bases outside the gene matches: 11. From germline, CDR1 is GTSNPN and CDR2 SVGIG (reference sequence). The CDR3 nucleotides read TGTGCCTGGAATTTAGGGGGCGTCTCTGCTGAAGCTTTCTTT. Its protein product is CAWNLGGVSAEAFF.

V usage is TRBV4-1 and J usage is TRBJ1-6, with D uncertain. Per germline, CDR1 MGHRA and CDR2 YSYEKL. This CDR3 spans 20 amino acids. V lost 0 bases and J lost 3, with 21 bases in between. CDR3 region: CASSQDTGLSGSHYNSPLHF. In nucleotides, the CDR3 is TGCGCCAGCAGCCAAGACACCGGTTTATCCGGGTCCCACTATAATTCACCCCTCCACTTT.

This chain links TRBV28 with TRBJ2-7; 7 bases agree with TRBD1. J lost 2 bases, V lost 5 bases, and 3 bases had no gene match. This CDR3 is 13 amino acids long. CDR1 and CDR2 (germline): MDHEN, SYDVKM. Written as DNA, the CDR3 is TGTGCCAGCAGTCTTACAGGGGCCTACGAGCAGTACTTC. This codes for CASSLTGAYEQYF.

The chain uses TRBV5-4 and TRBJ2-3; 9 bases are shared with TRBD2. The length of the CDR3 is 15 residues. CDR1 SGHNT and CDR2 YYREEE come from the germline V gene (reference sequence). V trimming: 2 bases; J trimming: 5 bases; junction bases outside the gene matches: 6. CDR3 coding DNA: TGTGCCAGCAGCTTCGGCCTAGCGGGACTAGATACGCAGTATTTT. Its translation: CASSFGLAGLDTQYF.

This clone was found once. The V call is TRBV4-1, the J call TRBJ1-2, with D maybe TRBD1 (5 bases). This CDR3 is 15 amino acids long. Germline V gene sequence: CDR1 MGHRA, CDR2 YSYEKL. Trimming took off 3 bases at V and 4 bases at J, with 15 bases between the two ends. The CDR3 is CASSQKTEAFYGYTF. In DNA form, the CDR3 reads TGCGCCAGCAGCCAGAAGACAGAGGCCTTCTATGGCTACACCTTC.

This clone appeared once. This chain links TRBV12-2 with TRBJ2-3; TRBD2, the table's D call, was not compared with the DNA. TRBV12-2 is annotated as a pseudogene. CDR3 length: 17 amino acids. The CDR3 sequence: CASRFTTSGRARDTQYF. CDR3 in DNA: TGTGCAAGTCGCTTTACCACTAGCGGGAGGGCCAGAGATACGCAGTATTTT.

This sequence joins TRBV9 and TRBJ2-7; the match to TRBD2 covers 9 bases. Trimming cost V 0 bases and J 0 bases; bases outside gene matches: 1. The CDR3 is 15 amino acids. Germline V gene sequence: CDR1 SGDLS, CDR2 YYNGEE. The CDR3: CASSVGLAASYEQYF. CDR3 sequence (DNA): TGTGCCAGCAGCGTAGGACTAGCGGCCTCCTACGAGCAGTACTTC.

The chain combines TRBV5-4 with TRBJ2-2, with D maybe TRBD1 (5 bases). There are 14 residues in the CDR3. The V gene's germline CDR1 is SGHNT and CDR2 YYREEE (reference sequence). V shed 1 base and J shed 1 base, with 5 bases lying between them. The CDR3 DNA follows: TGTGCCAGCAGCTTGACAGGGAACACCGGGGAGCTGTTTTTT. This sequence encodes CASSLTGNTGELFF.

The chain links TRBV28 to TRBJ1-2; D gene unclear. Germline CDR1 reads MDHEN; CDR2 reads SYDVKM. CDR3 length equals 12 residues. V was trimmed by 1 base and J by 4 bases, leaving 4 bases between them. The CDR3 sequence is CASSLFSYGYTF. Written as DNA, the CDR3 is TGTGCCAGCAGTTTATTTAGCTATGGCTACACCTTC.

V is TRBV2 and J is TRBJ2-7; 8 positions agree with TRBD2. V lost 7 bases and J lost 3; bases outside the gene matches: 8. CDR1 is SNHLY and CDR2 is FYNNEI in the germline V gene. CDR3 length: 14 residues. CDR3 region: CASKLAGGFYEQYF. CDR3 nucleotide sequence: TGTGCCAGCAAGCTGGCGGGAGGTTTCTACGAGCAGTACTTC.

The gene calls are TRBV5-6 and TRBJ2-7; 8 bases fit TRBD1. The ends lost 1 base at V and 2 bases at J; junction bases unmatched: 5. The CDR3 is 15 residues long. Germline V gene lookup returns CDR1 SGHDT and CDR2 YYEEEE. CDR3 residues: CASSLWGQVPYEQYF. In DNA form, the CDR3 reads TGTGCCAGCAGCTTGTGGGGACAGGTTCCCTACGAGCAGTACTTC.

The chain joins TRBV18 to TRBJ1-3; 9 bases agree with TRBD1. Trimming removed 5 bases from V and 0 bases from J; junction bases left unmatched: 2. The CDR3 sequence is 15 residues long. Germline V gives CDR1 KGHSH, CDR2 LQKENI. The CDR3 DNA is TGTGCCAGCTCAAGGGACAGGGACTCTGGAAACACCATATATTTT. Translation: CASSRDRDSGNTIYF.

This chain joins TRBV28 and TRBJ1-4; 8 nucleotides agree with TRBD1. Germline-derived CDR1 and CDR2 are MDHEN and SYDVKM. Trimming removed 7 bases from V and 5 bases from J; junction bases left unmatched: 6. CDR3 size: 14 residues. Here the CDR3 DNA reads TGTGCCAGCACCGACAGGGGCGAAAATGAAAAACTGTTTTTT. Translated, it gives CASTDRGENEKLFF.

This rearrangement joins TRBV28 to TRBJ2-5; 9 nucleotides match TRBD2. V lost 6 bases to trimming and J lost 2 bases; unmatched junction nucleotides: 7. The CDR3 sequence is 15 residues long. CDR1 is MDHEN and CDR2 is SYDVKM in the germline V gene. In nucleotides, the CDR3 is TGTGCCAGCAGGGTTAGCGGGGGCCTACAAGAGACCCAGTACTTC. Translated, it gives CASRVSGGLQETQYF.

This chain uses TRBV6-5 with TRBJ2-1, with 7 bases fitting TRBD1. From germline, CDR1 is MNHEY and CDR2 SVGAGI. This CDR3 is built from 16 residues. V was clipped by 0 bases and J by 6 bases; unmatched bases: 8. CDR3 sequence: CASSYSTGFLCNEQFF. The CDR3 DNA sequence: TGTGCCAGCAGTTACTCGACAGGGTTCCTTTGCAATGAGCAGTTCTTC.

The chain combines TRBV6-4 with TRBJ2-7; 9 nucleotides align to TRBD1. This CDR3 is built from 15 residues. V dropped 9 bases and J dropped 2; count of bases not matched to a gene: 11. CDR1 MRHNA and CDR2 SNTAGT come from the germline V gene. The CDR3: CARPEQGATPYEQYF. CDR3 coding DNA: TGTGCCAGACCTGAACAGGGGGCGACTCCCTACGAGCAGTACTTC.

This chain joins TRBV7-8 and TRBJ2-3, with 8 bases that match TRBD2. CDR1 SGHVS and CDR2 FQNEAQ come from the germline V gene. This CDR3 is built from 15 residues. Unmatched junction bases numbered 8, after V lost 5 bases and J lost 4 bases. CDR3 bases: TGTGCCAGCAGCCTTCGGGGGGGCTTGGCAGATACGCAGTATTTT. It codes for CASSLRGGLADTQYF.

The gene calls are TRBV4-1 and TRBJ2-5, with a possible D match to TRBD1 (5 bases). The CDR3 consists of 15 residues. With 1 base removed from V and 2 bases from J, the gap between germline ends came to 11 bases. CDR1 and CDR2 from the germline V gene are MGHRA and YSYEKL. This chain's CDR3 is CASSQAGAVQETQYF. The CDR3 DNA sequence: TGCGCCAGCAGCCAAGCTGGGGCGGTACAAGAGACCCAGTACTTC.

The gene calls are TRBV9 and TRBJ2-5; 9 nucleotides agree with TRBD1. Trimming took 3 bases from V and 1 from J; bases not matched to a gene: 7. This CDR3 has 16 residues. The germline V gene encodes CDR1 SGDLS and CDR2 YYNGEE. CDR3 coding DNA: TGTGCCAGCAGCGGGCGGGACAGGGACCTCCAAGAGACCCAGTACTTC. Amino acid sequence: CASSGRDRDLQETQYF.

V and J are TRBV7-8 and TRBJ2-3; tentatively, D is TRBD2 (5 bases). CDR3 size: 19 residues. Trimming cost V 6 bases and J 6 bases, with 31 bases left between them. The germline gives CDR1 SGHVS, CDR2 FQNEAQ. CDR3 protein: CASRLQAYRTRSIPDTQYF. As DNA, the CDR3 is TGTGCCAGCAGGTTGCAAGCTTACCGTACTAGGTCTATCCCGGATACGCAGTATTTT.